This is a list of T cell receptor beta chains from one sample in a study of metastatic and nonmetastatic thyroid tumors. TCRdb re-called the PCR reads through MiXCR. Here the sample spans 34,000 or so clones, roughly 36% being singletons. The sequenced sample consisted of tumor tissue. The origin of the receptors is a female donor with papillary thyroid cancer or a benign thyroid nodule (not recorded which). Some clones in this sample may be carry-over from other donors' samples. Both conserved end residues are part of each CDR3. D genes are given only for firm matches. Only part of the rows carry a size: once, few, many, or a class if the clone is expanded.

>TRBJ1-2|TRBV20-1|-|13|-
TGCAGTGCTAGAGATGGCAGGGACTATGGCTACACCTTC
CSARDGRDYGYTF
>TRBJ2-7|TRBV28|-|11|few
TGTGCCAGCCAACGAGGGGTCGAGCAGTACTTC
CASQRGVEQYF
>TRBJ2-6|TRBV5-1|-|17|few
TGCGCCAGCAGCTTGGTTGGGACGCAGGCTGGGGCCAACGTCCTGACTTTC
CASSLVGTQAGANVLTF
>TRBJ2-2|TRBV27|-|14|-
TGTGCCAGTTCTCGTTCAGGGGTGGCCGGGGAGCTGTTTTTT
CASSRSGVAGELFF
>TRBJ1-2|TRBV30|TRBD1|13|-
TGTGCCTGGAGTGATGGGACAGTCTATGGCTACACCTTC
CAWSDGTVYGYTF
>TRBJ1-2|TRBV12-3/TRBV12-4|TRBD1|13|-
TGTGCCAGCACTCCTACAGGGGGGTATGGCTACACCTTC
CASTPTGGYGYTF
>TRBJ1-1|TRBV7-6|-|13|-
TGTGCCAGCAGCTTAATCCCGACTATTGAAGCTTTCTTT
CASSLIPTIEAFF
>TRBJ2-2|TRBV6-1|TRBD2|15|few
TGTGCCAGCAGCTCCGGGACTACTAACACCGGGGAGCTGTTTTTT
CASSSGTTNTGELFF
>TRBJ1-2|TRBV29-1|TRBD1|12|few
TGCAGCGTTACAGGGGGGAACTATGGCTACACCTTC
CSVTGGNYGYTF
>TRBJ2-1|TRBV14|-|16|-
TGTGCCAGCAGCCAATCGTACGCAGGGTTGGATAATGAGCAGTTCTTC
CASSQSYAGLDNEQFF
>TRBJ2-1|TRBV28|-|14|few
TGTGCCAGCAGAATCGAGAGCTCCTACAATGAGCAGTTCTTC
CASRIESSYNEQFF
>TRBJ2-2|TRBV27|-|16|-
TGTGCCACCGGGACTCTGAGAGGGCCTTACACCGGGGAGCTGTTTTTT
CATGTLRGPYTGELFF
>TRBJ1-1|TRBV4-1|TRBD1|15|-
TGCGCCGCGAGACAGGGGGCCCGATTTCGGACTGAAGCTTTCTTT
CAARQGARFRTEAFF
>TRBJ2-7|TRBV20-1|TRBD2|15|-
TGCAGTGCTAGAGAGCTGGGACTAGCGGATTACGAGCAGTACTTC
CSARELGLADYEQYF
>TRBJ2-3|TRBV9|TRBD2|18|-
TGTGCCAGCAGCGTAGAGGCAGGGGTAGCGGGGGCCGCAGATACGCAGTATTTT
CASSVEAGVAGAADTQYF
>TRBJ2-7|TRBV4-1|-|15|once
TGCGCCAGCAGCCAAGGGGGGGACAGAGTCTACGAGCAGTACTTC
CASSQGGDRVYEQYF
>TRBJ1-1|TRBV6-6|TRBD1|17|few
TGTGCCAGCAGTTACTCCACCGGGACAGGGAGTTCCGGTGAAGCTTTCTTT
CASSYSTGTGSSGEAFF
>TRBJ2-1|TRBV19|-|15|-
TGTGCCAGTAGTCGGATCCTGACAGGGACTAATGAGCAGTTCTTC
CASSRILTGTNEQFF
>TRBJ1-2|TRBV6-1|-|13|few
TGTGCCACCATGGACACCATTAACTATGGCTACACCTTC
CATMDTINYGYTF
>TRBJ1-5|TRBV6-1|-|14|few
TGTGCCAGCAGTGAGGGTATGGAAAACCAGCCCCAGCATTTT
CASSEGMENQPQHF
>TRBJ1-3|TRBV28|-|13|-
TGTGCCAGCGGATCGGGGGCTGGAAACACCATATATTTT
CASGSGAGNTIYF
>TRBJ2-6|TRBV19|TRBD1|17|-
TGTGCCAGTAGTGTTCGGGACAGGGGTTCTGGGGCCAACGTCCTGACTTTC
CASSVRDRGSGANVLTF
>TRBJ1-6|TRBV19|TRBD1|15|-
TGTGCCACCAAACAGGGGGCGCAACTTAATTCACCCCTCCACTTT
CATKQGAQLNSPLHF
>TRBJ1-6|TRBV2|TRBD1|11|once
TGTGCCAGCCGACAGGGGGTCCCCCTCCACTTT
CASRQGVPLHF
>TRBJ1-2|TRBV28|-|15|-
TGTGCCAGCAGTCCTCCACAGGGTAGGGAATATGGCTACACCTTC
CASSPPQGREYGYTF
>TRBJ1-1|TRBV28|-|13|few
TGTGCCAGCAGGCAATTCATGAACACTGAAGCTTTCTTT
CASRQFMNTEAFF
>TRBJ2-7|TRBV6-1|-|14|-
TGTGCCAGCAGTGAAAGGGGCAGCTACTACGAGCAGTACTTC
CASSERGSYYEQYF
>TRBJ1-6|TRBV10-2|-|13|-
TGCGCCAGCAGGTTCCAGAGTAATTCACCCCTCCACTTT
CASRFQSNSPLHF
>TRBJ2-2|TRBV6-4|TRBD1|15|-
TGTGCCAGCAGTGACGGACAGGGGAACACCGGGGAGCTGTTTTTT
CASSDGQGNTGELFF